The sequence of this T cell receptor beta chain was determined in a study of human T cells and chemical hapten exposure. TCRdb processed the RACE reads anew with MiXCR; each CDR3 protein has one entry. The sample carries around 99,000 distinct CDR3 sequences, less than 10% recorded once. The time point is: patch test 2, 6 weeks after DPC sensitization. Treatment reported: therapeutic diphenylcyclopropenone sensitization with weekly scalp DPC. Sequencing used whole blood, obtained in connection with sensitization to the hapten diphenylcyclopropenone (DPC). The clonotype was recovered from a woman between 35 and 50 years old with alopecia areata. Some clones in this sample may be carry-over from other donors' samples.

The CDR3 here is CASRGTALAKNIQYF. CDR3 bases: TGTGCCAGCAGAGGGACAGCTCTAGCCAAAAACATTCAGTACTTC. This chain links TRBV6-6 with TRBJ2-4; 7 nucleotides align to TRBD1. The germline gives CDR1 MNHNY, CDR2 SVGAGI (reference sequence). The V and J ends lost 6 bases and 0 bases, in that order; junction bases with no gene match: 5. This CDR3 spans 15 amino acids.